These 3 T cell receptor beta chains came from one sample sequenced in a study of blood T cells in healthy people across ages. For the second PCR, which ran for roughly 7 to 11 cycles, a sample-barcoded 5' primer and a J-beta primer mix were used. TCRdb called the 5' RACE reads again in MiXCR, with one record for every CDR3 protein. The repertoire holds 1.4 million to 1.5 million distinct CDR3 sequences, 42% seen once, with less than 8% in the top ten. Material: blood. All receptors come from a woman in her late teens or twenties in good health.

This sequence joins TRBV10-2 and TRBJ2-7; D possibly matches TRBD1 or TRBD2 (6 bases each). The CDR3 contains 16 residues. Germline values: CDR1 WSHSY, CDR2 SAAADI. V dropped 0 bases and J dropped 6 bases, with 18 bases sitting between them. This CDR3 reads CASSESFGGRMGEQYF. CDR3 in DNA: TGCGCCAGCAGTGAGTCCTTTGGGGGGCGGATGGGCGAGCAGTACTTC.

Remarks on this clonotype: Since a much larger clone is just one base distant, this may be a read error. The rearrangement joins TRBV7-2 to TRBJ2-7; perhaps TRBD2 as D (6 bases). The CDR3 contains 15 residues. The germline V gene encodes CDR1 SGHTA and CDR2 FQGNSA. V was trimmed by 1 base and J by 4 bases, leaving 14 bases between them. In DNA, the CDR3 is TGTGCCAGCAGCTTAGATCCTAGCGAGGCGTACGAGCAGTACTTC. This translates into CASSLDPSEAYEQYF.

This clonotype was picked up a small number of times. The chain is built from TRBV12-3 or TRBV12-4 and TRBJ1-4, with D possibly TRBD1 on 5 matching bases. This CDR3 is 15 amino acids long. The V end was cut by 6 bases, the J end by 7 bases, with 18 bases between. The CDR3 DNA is TGTGCCAGCAGACTCGGGACCGTCGTAGGTGAAAAACTGTTTTTT. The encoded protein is CASRLGTVVGEKLFF.